Listed below are T cell receptor beta chains from one sample, sequenced in a study of blood T cell repertoires in COVID-19. Produced via immunoSEQ multiplex PCR; TCRdb's table is partial and in-frame only. This table has around 250,000 clones, around 85% appearing once. Source material: PBMCs or T cells enriched from blood (not recorded which). All receptors derive from a woman aged 45-60 years who had recovered from COVID-19. Both conserved end residues are part of each CDR3. A D gene is named only where the DNA matches it firmly. The size field is filled for only some rows; it gives once, few, many or a size class.

clone size: -
V gene: TRBV5-6
D gene: -
J gene: TRBJ1-5
CDR3 protein: CASSTAPGSSNQPQHF
CDR3 DNA: TGTGCCAGCAGCACCGCCCCCGGGAGTAGCAATCAGCCCCAGCATTTT

clone size: -
V gene: TRBV13
D gene: -
J gene: TRBJ2-3
CDR3 protein: CASSFGLTTDTQYF
CDR3 DNA: TGTGCCAGCAGCTTCGGGTTGACCACAGATACGCAGTATTTT

clone size: -
V gene: TRBV6-5
D gene: -
J gene: TRBJ1-5
CDR3 protein: CASSYSGGGNQPQHF
CDR3 DNA: TGTGCCAGCAGTTACTCAGGGGGGGGCAATCAGCCCCAGCATTTT

clone size: -
V gene: TRBV5-1
D gene: -
J gene: TRBJ2-7
CDR3 protein: CASSLALRDRAYEQYF
CDR3 DNA: TGCGCCAGCAGCTTGGCCTTGCGGGACCGAGCCTACGAGCAGTACTTC

clone size: once
V gene: TRBV4-1
D gene: TRBD1
J gene: TRBJ1-1
CDR3 protein: CASSHAGTGWDTEAFF
CDR3 DNA: TGCGCCAGCAGCCACGCTGGGACAGGATGGGACACTGAAGCTTTCTTT

clone size: -
V gene: TRBV27
D gene: TRBD1
J gene: TRBJ1-1
CDR3 protein: CASSFRRPTGLNTEAFF
CDR3 DNA: TGTGCCAGCAGCTTCAGGCGCCCGACAGGGTTGAACACTGAAGCTTTCTTT

clone size: once
V gene: TRBV10-3
D gene: -
J gene: TRBJ2-1
CDR3 protein: CAIGPSFNEQFF
CDR3 DNA: TGTGCCATCGGGCCATCGTTCAATGAGCAGTTCTTC

clone size: -
V gene: TRBV11-2
D gene: TRBD2
J gene: TRBJ2-2
CDR3 protein: CAVIESGRYNGGELFF
CDR3 DNA: TGTGCCGTTATTGAGAGCGGGAGGTATAATGGCGGGGAGCTGTTTTTT

clone size: -
V gene: TRBV28
D gene: TRBD1
J gene: TRBJ2-5
CDR3 protein: CASSPPGGWETQYF
CDR3 DNA: TGTGCCAGCAGTCCGCCAGGGGGCTGGGAGACCCAGTACTTC

clone size: -
V gene: TRBV2
D gene: -
J gene: TRBJ1-3
CDR3 protein: CASRLDKLGGNTIYF
CDR3 DNA: TGTGCCAGCAGGCTGGACAAGCTCGGGGGAAACACCATATATTTT